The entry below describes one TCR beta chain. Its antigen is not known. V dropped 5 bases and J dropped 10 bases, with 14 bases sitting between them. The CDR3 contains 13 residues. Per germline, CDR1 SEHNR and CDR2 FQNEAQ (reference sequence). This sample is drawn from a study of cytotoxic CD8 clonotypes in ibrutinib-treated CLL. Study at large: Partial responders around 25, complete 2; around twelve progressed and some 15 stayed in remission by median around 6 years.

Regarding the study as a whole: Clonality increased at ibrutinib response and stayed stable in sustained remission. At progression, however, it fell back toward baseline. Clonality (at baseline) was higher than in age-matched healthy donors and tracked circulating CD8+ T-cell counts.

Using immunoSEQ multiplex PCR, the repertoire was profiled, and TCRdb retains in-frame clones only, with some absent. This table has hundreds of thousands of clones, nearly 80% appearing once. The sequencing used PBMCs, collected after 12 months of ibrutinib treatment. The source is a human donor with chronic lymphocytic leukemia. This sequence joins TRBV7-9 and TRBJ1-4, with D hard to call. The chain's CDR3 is CASSPTGEGKLFF. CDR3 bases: TGTGCCAGCAGCCCGACTGGCGAGGGAAAACTGTTTTTT.